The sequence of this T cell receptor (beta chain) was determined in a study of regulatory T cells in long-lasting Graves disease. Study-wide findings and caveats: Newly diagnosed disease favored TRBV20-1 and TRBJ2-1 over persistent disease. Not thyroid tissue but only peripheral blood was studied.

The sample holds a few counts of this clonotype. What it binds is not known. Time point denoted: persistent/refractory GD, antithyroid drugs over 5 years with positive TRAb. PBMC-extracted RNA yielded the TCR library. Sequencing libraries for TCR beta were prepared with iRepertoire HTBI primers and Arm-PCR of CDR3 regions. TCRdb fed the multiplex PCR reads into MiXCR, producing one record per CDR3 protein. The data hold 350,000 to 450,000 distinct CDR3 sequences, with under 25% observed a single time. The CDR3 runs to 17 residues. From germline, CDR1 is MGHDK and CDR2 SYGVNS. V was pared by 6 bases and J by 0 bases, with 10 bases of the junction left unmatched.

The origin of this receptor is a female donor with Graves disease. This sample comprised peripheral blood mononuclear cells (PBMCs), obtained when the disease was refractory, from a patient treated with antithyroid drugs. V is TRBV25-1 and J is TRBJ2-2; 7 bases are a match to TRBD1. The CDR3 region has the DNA TGTGCCAGCAGGGCCTACCACGGGACAGCGAACACCGGGGAGCTGTTTTTT. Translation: CASRAYHGTANTGELFF.